The next 27 T cell receptor beta chains were all read from a single sample in a study of blood T cell repertoires in COVID-19. Some clones are missing from TCRdb's copy, which holds only in-frame ones; the method was immunoSEQ multiplex PCR. The sample holds 200,000 to 250,000 clones, roughly 83% seen once. The sequenced material came from peripheral blood. The receptor source for this set is a man of 80 years or more with acute or convalescent COVID-19.

The rearrangement uses TRBV28 and TRBJ1-6; D gene unclear. Germline-derived CDR1 and CDR2 are MDHEN and SYDVKM. V was shortened by 5 bases and J by 11 bases, with 16 bases between the two germline ends. This CDR3 has 14 amino acids. The CDR3 nucleotides read TGTGCCAGCAGTCCGAGAGGTCCCTATGCACCCCTCCACTTT. This translates into CASSPRGPYAPLHF.

This chain connects TRBV5-1 to TRBJ2-3; the match to TRBD2 covers 7 bases. The CDR3 length is 15 residues. Germline V gene lookup returns CDR1 SGHRS and CDR2 YFSETQ. With 3 bases clipped from V and 6 bases from J, the junction kept 10 bases outside the gene matches. Written as DNA, the CDR3 is TGCGCCAGCAGCTCCTCTAGCGGACGCGACGATACGCAGTATTTT. Translating gives CASSSSSGRDDTQYF.

The chain joins TRBV5-1 to TRBJ2-7; 8 bases align to TRBD2. The V gene end was trimmed by 5 bases and the J gene end by 0 bases; junction bases not matched to a gene: 7. The CDR3 contains 15 residues. Germline V gene lookup returns CDR1 SGHRS and CDR2 YFSETQ. The CDR3 sequence: CASRSPGTSSYEQYF. DNA for the CDR3: TGCGCCAGCAGATCCCCCGGGACTAGCTCCTACGAGCAGTACTTC.

This chain links TRBV2 with TRBJ2-7; TRBD1 matches at 8 bases. This CDR3 spans 15 amino acids. Germline CDR1 and CDR2: SNHLY and FYNNEI. Germline trimming cut 6 bases from V and 0 bases from J; bases unmatched to any gene: 7. The CDR3 sequence is CASRKRTGTSYEQYF. The CDR3 DNA reads TGTGCCAGCAGGAAAAGGACAGGGACCTCCTACGAGCAGTACTTC. Complete variable domain (other parts from reference TRBV2 and TRBJ2-7): EPEVTQTPSHQVTQMGQEVILRCVPISNHLYFYWYRQILGQKVEFLVSFYNNEISEKSEIFDDQFSVERPDGSNFTLKIRSTKLEDSAMYFCASRKRTGTSYEQYFGPGTRLTVT.

The chain is built from TRBV3-1 (or the pseudogene TRBV3-2) and TRBJ1-6; 9 bases align to TRBD1. V was clipped by 5 bases and J by 10 bases; unmatched bases: 9. The CDR3 runs 15 residues. The V gene's germline CDR1 is LGHDT and CDR2 YNNKEL (reference sequence). This chain's CDR3 is CASSSTDRGRSPLHF. DNA of the CDR3: TGTGCCAGCAGCTCTACGGACAGGGGCAGGTCACCCCTCCACTTT.

This chain connects TRBV28 to TRBJ1-2; maybe TRBD1 (5 bases). Germline V gene sequence: CDR1 MDHEN, CDR2 SYDVKM. The CDR3 sequence is 13 residues long. The V end lost 6 bases, the J end lost 2 bases, and 10 bases lay between the germline ends. The CDR3 DNA reads as TGTGCCAGCAGAGAAGGGGCGAACTATGGCTACACCTTC. Amino acid sequence: CASREGANYGYTF.

The V and J genes are TRBV4-2 and TRBJ2-2, with D tentatively TRBD1 (6 bases). Per germline, CDR1 LGHNA and CDR2 YNFKEQ. The CDR3 sequence is 15 residues long. Deletions cut 4 bases from V and 6 bases from J, with 15 bases between. In nucleotides, the CDR3 is TGTGCCAGCAGCCCCTTACAGGGTGTTGCCGGGGAGCTGTTTTTT. Its protein is CASSPLQGVAGELFF.

The V and J genes are TRBV4-2 and TRBJ2-7; 9 bases agree with TRBD1. Trimming removed 3 bases from V and 3 bases from J; junction bases left unmatched: 9. Per the germline V gene, CDR1 is LGHNA and CDR2 is YNFKEQ. The CDR3 totals 16 residues. For the CDR3, the DNA is TGTGCCAGCAGCCACCTAACCGGGACAGGGAGCTACGAGCAGTACTTC. This translates into CASSHLTGTGSYEQYF.

The chain uses TRBV19 and TRBJ1-4; D might be TRBD1 (5 bases). Trimming took off 3 bases at V and 7 bases at J, with 9 bases between the two ends. Germline V gene sequence: CDR1 LNHDA, CDR2 SQIVND (reference sequence). The CDR3 loop spans 13 amino acids. In nucleotides, the CDR3 is TGTGCCAGTAGTATGCAGGGAAGTGAAAAACTGTTTTTT. Translated, it gives CASSMQGSEKLFF. Filled out from reference TRBV19 and TRBJ1-4, the complete variable domain reads DGGITQSPKYLFRKEGQNVTLSCEQNLNHDAMYWYRQDPGQGLRLIYYSQIVNDFQKGDIAEGYSVSREKKESFPLTVTSAQKNPTAFYLCASSMQGSEKLFFGSGTQLSVL.

The CDR3 nucleotides read TGTGCCAGCAGCTTCGGGACAGGGGAATCTGGAAACACCATATATTTT. Translated, it gives CASSFGTGESGNTIYF. The genes are TRBV5-6 and TRBJ1-3; 10 bases align to TRBD1. The junction had 3 bases not matched to a gene; V was cut back by 2 bases and J by 1 base. From germline, CDR1 is SGHDT and CDR2 YYEEEE. The CDR3 has 16 residues.

CDR3 amino acids: CATLDRSNTGELFF. CDR3 bases: TGTGCCACTTTGGACAGATCAAACACCGGGGAGCTGTTTTTT. This chain uses TRBV19 with TRBJ2-2, with D possibly being TRBD1 (6 bases). The CDR3 loop spans 14 amino acids. Germline CDR1 is LNHDA and CDR2 is SQIVND (reference sequence). The ends were cut back, 10 bases at V and 2 bases at J, with 14 bases in the middle.

The chain combines TRBV2 with TRBJ1-5; tentatively, D is TRBD1 (5 bases). The V end was cut by 7 bases, the J end by 4 bases, with 11 bases between. Germline V CDR1 and CDR2: SNHLY, FYNNEI. The CDR3 has 13 amino acids. The CDR3 sequence is CASKIAGNQPQHF. The CDR3 DNA follows: TGTGCCAGCAAAATAGCAGGGAATCAGCCCCAGCATTTT.

This clone has only one observation. The V gene is TRBV6-5, the J gene TRBJ1-1; D is perhaps TRBD1 (6 bases). The CDR3 runs to 13 residues. Per germline, CDR1 MNHEY and CDR2 SVGAGI. Deletions cut 7 bases from V and 6 bases from J, with 15 bases between. The DNA for the CDR3 is TGTGCCAGCACCGAGGGGGGGGAGGCTGAAGCTTTCTTT. Translation gives CASTEGGEAEAFF.

V gene TRBV3-1 (or the pseudogene TRBV3-2) combines with J gene TRBJ1-1, with D tentatively TRBD1 (5 bases). The CDR3 has 13 residues. The V gene's germline CDR1 is LGHDT and CDR2 YNNKEL (reference sequence). V was clipped by 4 bases and J by 6 bases, with 12 bases between them. The CDR3 region has the DNA TGTGCCAGCAGCCGGATAGGGGAGGCTGAAGCTTTCTTT. It yields the protein CASSRIGEAEAFF.

The chain joins TRBV5-1 to TRBJ2-1, with D possibly being TRBD2 (6 bases). The CDR3 extends over 12 amino acids. The V and J ends lost 4 bases and 10 bases respectively, with 12 bases between them. Germline-derived CDR1 and CDR2 are SGHRS and YFSETQ. CDR3 nucleotide sequence: TGCGCCAGCAGCCCTACGGCGGGAGAGCAGTTCTTC. It codes for CASSPTAGEQFF.

This chain uses TRBV19 with TRBJ1-5; D gene uncertain. Per the germline V gene, CDR1 is LNHDA and CDR2 is SQIVND (reference sequence). This CDR3 has 14 amino acids. Trimming shortened V by 5 bases and J by 4 bases, and 12 bases separated the two germline ends. The CDR3 nucleotides are TGTGCCAGTAGTGCGACACGCTCTAATCAGCCCCAGCATTTT. It translates to CASSATRSNQPQHF.

The chain carries TRBV5-1 and TRBJ2-2, with D possibly matching TRBD2 (5 bases). The V end lost 5 bases, the J end lost 1 base, and 12 bases lay between the germline ends. The CDR3 has 15 residues. Germline CDR1 SGHRS, CDR2 YFSETQ. CDR3 amino acids: CASRTDGLNTGELFF. In nucleotides, the CDR3 is TGCGCCAGCAGAACCGACGGACTGAACACCGGGGAGCTGTTTTTT.

This chain links TRBV28 with TRBJ1-5, with D uncertain. CDR3 length: 14 residues. CDR1 is MDHEN, CDR2 SYDVKM, per germline. V was pared by 3 bases and J by 11 bases, with 17 bases between. In DNA form, the CDR3 reads TGTGCCAGCAGTTTGGAAGGGTCCGGAGGGACCCAGCATTTT. Its translation is CASSLEGSGGTQHF.

This chain connects TRBV4-1 to TRBJ2-6; no reliable D call. The V gene lost 0 bases and the J gene lost 2 bases, with 11 bases spanning the gap. CDR1 and CDR2 from the germline V gene are MGHRA and YSYEKL. The CDR3 is made up of 17 amino acids. CDR3 loop: CASSQEGQIPGANVLTF. DNA of the CDR3: TGCGCCAGCAGCCAAGAGGGCCAGATCCCTGGGGCCAACGTCCTGACTTTC.

This clone appeared a single time. This chain connects TRBV9 to TRBJ1-1; unclear D gene. Germline V gives CDR1 SGDLS, CDR2 YYNGEE. This CDR3 region has 14 residues. Trimming stripped 3 bases from V and 1 base from J, with 10 bases between. CDR3 in DNA: TGTGCCAGCAGCGCACTACGGGAGAACACTGAAGCTTTCTTT. This encodes CASSALRENTEAFF.

This sequence joins TRBV7-6 and TRBJ1-2, with D perhaps TRBD1 (6 bases). The CDR3 has 15 amino acids. V lost 3 bases, J lost 4 bases, and 15 bases lay in between. Germline CDR1 is SGHVS and CDR2 is FNYEAQ. The CDR3 spells CASSFGGPEVYGYTF. CDR3 in DNA: TGTGCCAGCAGCTTCGGGGGGCCCGAAGTCTATGGCTACACCTTC.

This chain connects TRBV5-1 to TRBJ2-7, with TRBD1 identical over 8 bases. Trimming removed 4 bases from V and 2 bases from J; junction bases left unmatched: 5. Per the germline V gene, CDR1 is SGHRS and CDR2 is YFSETQ. This CDR3 is 14 amino acids long. CDR3 region: CASSRQGRTYEQYF. Here the CDR3 DNA reads TGCGCCAGCAGCCGACAGGGGAGGACCTACGAGCAGTACTTC.

This clone was counted a single time. V is TRBV28 and J is TRBJ1-2; TRBD1 matches at 7 bases. Per germline, CDR1 MDHEN and CDR2 SYDVKM. J gave up 2 bases and V 6 bases, and 9 bases lay outside the gene matches. The length of the CDR3 is 15 residues. In DNA, the CDR3 is TGTGCCAGCAGACCCAACAGGGGTGAGAACTATGGCTACACCTTC. Translated: CASRPNRGENYGYTF.

The chain has TRBV7-2 and TRBJ2-2; 8 bases agree with TRBD1. Germline values: CDR1 SGHTA, CDR2 FQGNSA. Trimming cost V 3 bases and J 1 base; bases outside gene matches: 4. This CDR3 contains 16 residues. The CDR3 DNA reads as TGTGCCAGCAGCTTTACCGGGACAGGGAACACCGGGGAGCTGTTTTTT. Translated, it gives CASSFTGTGNTGELFF.

V usage is TRBV11-2 and J usage is TRBJ1-2; D possibly corresponds to TRBD1 (6 bases). Germline V gives CDR1 SGHAT, CDR2 FQNNGV. The CDR3 sequence is 14 residues long. Trimming removed 0 bases from V and 5 bases from J, with 10 bases in between. The CDR3 bases are TGTGCCAGCAGCTTAGAGGGTCAGGGGTATGGCTACACCTTC. This codes for CASSLEGQGYGYTF.

The chain is built from TRBV5-4 and TRBJ1-1; no definite D call. The CDR3 covers 13 residues. V was trimmed by 3 bases and J by 11 bases, leaving 17 bases between them. Per the germline V gene, CDR1 is SGHNT and CDR2 is YYREEE (reference sequence). The CDR3 spells CASSSPSHHEAFF. DNA for the CDR3: TGTGCCAGCAGCTCACCTTCTCATCACGAGGCTTTCTTT.

In its sample, this clone was seen a few times. This chain connects TRBV5-1 to TRBJ2-1; 7 nucleotides line up with TRBD2. This CDR3 region has 15 residues. J lost 5 bases, V lost 0 bases, and 5 bases had no gene match. CDR1 SGHRS and CDR2 YFSETQ come from the germline V gene. CDR3 nucleotides: TGCGCCAGCAGCTTGGGCGGGAGCAGTAACAATGAGCAGTTCTTC. It translates to CASSLGGSSNNEQFF.